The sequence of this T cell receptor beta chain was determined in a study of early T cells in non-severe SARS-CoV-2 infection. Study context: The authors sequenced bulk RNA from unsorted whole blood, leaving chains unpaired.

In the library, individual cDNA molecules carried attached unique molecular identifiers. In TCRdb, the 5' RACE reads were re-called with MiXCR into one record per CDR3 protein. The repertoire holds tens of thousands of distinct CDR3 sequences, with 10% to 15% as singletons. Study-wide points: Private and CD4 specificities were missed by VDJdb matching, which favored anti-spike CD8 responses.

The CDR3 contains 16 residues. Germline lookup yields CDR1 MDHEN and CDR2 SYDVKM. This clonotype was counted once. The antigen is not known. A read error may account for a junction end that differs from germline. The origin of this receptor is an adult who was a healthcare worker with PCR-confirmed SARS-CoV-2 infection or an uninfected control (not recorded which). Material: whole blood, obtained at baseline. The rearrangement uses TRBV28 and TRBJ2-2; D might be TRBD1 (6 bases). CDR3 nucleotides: TGTGTCAGCACCTCACCGGGGACACCTACCACCGGGGAGCTGTTTTTT. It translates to CVSTSPGTPTTGELFF.